The rows below give T cell receptor beta chains drawn from one sample of a study of cytomegalovirus exposure and HLA in healthy donors. Sequenced by immunoSEQ multiplex PCR; TCRdb stores in-frame clones only, minus some. The sample totals tens of thousands of clones. The sample comprised PBMCs. These TCRs come from a young man in good health and CMV-seronegative. Both conserved end residues are part of each CDR3. The D gene is left open where the match is weak.

D	V	J	CDR3	DNA
NA	TRBV7-7	TRBJ2-7	CASSLSAGPTYEQYF	TGTGCCAGCAGCCTCTCGGCGGGACCCACCTACGAGCAGTACTTC
NA	TRBV10-3	TRBJ2-1	CAISNNNEQFF	TGTGCCATCAGTAATAACAATGAGCAGTTCTTC
NA	TRBV6-1	TRBJ2-1	CASSEPLDEQFF	TGTGCCAGCAGTGAACCCCTCGATGAGCAGTTCTTC
NA	TRBV19	TRBJ2-7	CASSIEGSQRAYEQYF	TGTGCCAGTAGTATAGAGGGCTCCCAGAGGGCGTACGAGCAGTACTTC
NA	TRBV6-4	TRBJ1-5	CASSDSRPGQPQHF	TGTGCCAGCAGTGACTCAAGGCCAGGACAGCCCCAGCATTTT
NA	TRBV4-1	TRBJ1-1	CASSQGYRELNTEAFF	TGCGCCAGCAGCCAAGGATACAGGGAGTTGAACACTGAAGCTTTCTTT
TRBD1	TRBV18	TRBJ2-5	CASSQDRGLRETQYF	TGTGCCAGCTCACAGGACAGGGGGCTTCGAGAGACCCAGTACTTC
NA	TRBV30	TRBJ1-1	CAWSVKGTEAFF	TGTGCCTGGAGTGTGAAGGGGACTGAAGCTTTCTTT
TRBD1	TRBV4-1	TRBJ2-7	CASSQVKGTGAYEQYF	TGCGCCAGCAGCCAAGTTAAAGGGACAGGGGCCTACGAGCAGTACTTC
TRBD1	TRBV6-6	TRBJ1-5	CASGPTGMNQPQHF	TGTGCCAGCGGCCCGACAGGGATGAATCAGCCCCAGCATTTT